This TCR beta chain derives from a study of beta chain features in type 1 diabetes. Study-wide results and limits: TCRB CDR3 length was moderately but significantly reduced in all four CD4+ subsets of Type 1 diabetes patients. Patients' naive, central memory and Treg TCRB repertoires seemed closer to one another than those of healthy donors. Insertion counts at VDJ junctions were lower in type 1 diabetes patients, who also showed more deletions there.

Remarks on this clone: The antigen remains undetermined.

Staining for CD45RO/CCR7/CD25/CD127/CD95/CD27 allowed sorting of CD4+ naive, central memory, regulatory and stem cell-like memory cells. Sorted populations all exceeded 98% purity. Germline V gene data show CDR1 as SGHDT and CDR2 as YYEEEE. The V end was cut by 0 bases, the J end by 1 base, with 16 bases between. This CDR3 has 17 residues. Every isolated RNA sample was fully reverse transcribed, so sequencing captured expressed TCRB transcripts. The data were produced by immunoSEQ multiplex PCR, yet TCRdb's version contains in-frame clones alone and is incomplete. This sample has a few hundred thousand clones, with approximately 15% found just once.

Sequenced material: naive CD4+ T cells from blood. This TCR was recovered from a woman under 30 with type 1 diabetes. The chain links TRBV5-6 to TRBJ1-1; TRBD1 is a possible D gene (6 bases). The CDR3 sequence: CASSLGDMVGGNTEAFF. CDR3 DNA sequence: TGTGCCAGCAGCTTGGGGGACATGGTTGGGGGGAACACTGAAGCTTTCTTT.